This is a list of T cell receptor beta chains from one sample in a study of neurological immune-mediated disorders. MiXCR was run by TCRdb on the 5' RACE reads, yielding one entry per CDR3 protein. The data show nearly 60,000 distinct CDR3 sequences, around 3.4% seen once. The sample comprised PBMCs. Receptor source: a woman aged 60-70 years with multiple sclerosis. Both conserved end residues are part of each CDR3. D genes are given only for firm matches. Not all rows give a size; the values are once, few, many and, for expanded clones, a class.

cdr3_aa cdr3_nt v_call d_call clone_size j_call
CASSSLTGGGYEQYF TGTGCCAGCAGTTCACTCACAGGGGGCGGGTACGAGCAGTACTTC TRBV28 TRBD1 many TRBJ2-7
CASSLRAGNTGELFF TGCGCCAGCAGCTTGAGAGCAGGGAACACCGGGGAGCTGTTTTTT TRBV5-1 . many TRBJ2-2
CASSYRPVNEQYF TGTGCCAGCAGTTACAGGCCTGTAAACGAGCAGTACTTC TRBV6-6 . many TRBJ2-7
CASAAYQETQYF TGTGCCAGCGCTGCGTACCAAGAGACCCAGTACTTC TRBV2 . many TRBJ2-5
CSARAAGLAFKTQYF TGCAGTGCTAGGGCCGCCGGTCTCGCTTTTAAGACCCAGTACTTC TRBV20-1 . many TRBJ2-5
CASSQLASGGNTQYF TGTGCCAGCAGCCAACTGGCTAGCGGGGGGAATACGCAGTATTTT TRBV3-1 TRBD2 many TRBJ2-3
CASSLGFERPLHF TGTGCCAGCAGTTTAGGGTTCGAGCGACCCCTCCACTTT TRBV12-3/TRBV12-4 . . TRBJ1-6
CAISETQSGELFF TGTGCCATCAGTGAGACCCAATCCGGGGAGCTGTTTTTT TRBV10-3 . many TRBJ2-2
CASSFRASYEQYF TGTGCCAGCAGCTTCAGGGCCTCCTACGAGCAGTACTTC TRBV5-5 . many TRBJ2-7
CASSPTSGGPGNEQFF TGCGCCAGCAGTCCTACCTCGGGAGGGCCGGGGAATGAGCAGTTCTTC TRBV5-1 TRBD2 many TRBJ2-1
CASRNIDDEQFF TGTGCCAGCAGGAACATAGATGATGAGCAGTTCTTC TRBV12-3/TRBV12-4 . many TRBJ2-1
CAISTQLGTNTEAFF TGTGCCATCAGTACCCAGTTGGGAACGAACACTGAAGCTTTCTTT TRBV10-3 . many TRBJ1-1
CASSQLSTSDTQYF TGTGCCAGCAGTCAGCTGTCGACCTCAGATACGCAGTATTTT TRBV7-8 . many TRBJ2-3
CASSQARGGDTQYF TGCGCCAGCAGCCAAGCCCGGGGGGGTGATACGCAGTATTTT TRBV4-1 TRBD2 many TRBJ2-3
CASSPRGGAGNTIYF TGCGCCAGCAGCCCGAGAGGGGGTGCTGGAAACACCATATATTTT TRBV5-1 . many TRBJ1-3
CASSFRTGPAGTGELFF TGCGCCAGCAGCTTCCGCACAGGGCCGGCGGGCACCGGGGAGCTGTTTTTT TRBV5-1 . many TRBJ2-2
CASSTKSGGRSGYTF TGTGCCAGCAGTACCAAGTCGGGCGGGCGCTCGGGCTACACCTTC TRBV4-2 . many TRBJ1-2
CASSVDVLTDTQYF TGTGCCAGCAGCGTAGATGTCCTCACAGATACGCAGTATTTT TRBV9 . many TRBJ2-3
CSVEDQGYEQYF TGCAGCGTTGAAGACCAGGGATACGAGCAGTACTTC TRBV29-1 . many TRBJ2-7
CASSTGTVETQYF TGCGCCAGCAGCACCGGGACAGTAGAGACCCAGTACTTC TRBV5-1 TRBD1 many TRBJ2-5
CATRKNLGEGNTEAFF TGTGCCACCAGGAAAAACCTGGGGGAGGGGAACACTGAAGCTTTCTTT TRBV15 . many TRBJ1-1
CASNPPDRGPTDTQYF TGTGCCAGCAATCCTCCGGACAGGGGGCCCACAGATACGCAGTATTTT TRBV28 TRBD1 many TRBJ2-3
CSARDRQSSGNTIYF TGCAGTGCTAGAGATCGACAAAGCTCTGGAAACACCATATATTTT TRBV20-1 . many TRBJ1-3
CASSLALLASSPYEQYF TGTGCCAGCAGCTTAGCCCTTCTAGCTTCCTCCCCCTACGAGCAGTACTTC TRBV7-2 . many TRBJ2-7
CASSLGGSDGYTF TGTGCCAGCAGCTTGGGAGGGAGTGATGGCTACACCTTC TRBV7-3 . many TRBJ1-2
CSARLFGEGTEAFF TGCAGTGCTAGACTATTTGGGGAAGGGACTGAAGCTTTCTTT TRBV20-1 . many TRBJ1-1